The 27 T cell receptor beta chains presented below share a single source sample, sequenced in a study of CD8+ T cells in alopecia areata. Treatment denoted: oral pan-JAK inhibitor, 5-10 mg twice daily. cDNA reverse transcribed from extracted RNA served as the sequencing template. Profiling relied on immunoSEQ multiplex PCR, and the TCRdb table lists in-frame clones only, not all of them. The sample shows roughly 110,000 clones, 84% of them seen only once. The source was CD8+ T cells sorted from blood, collected at week 24, from a patient treated with tofacitinib. The receptors stem from a human donor with alopecia areata.

The chain recombines TRBV4-1 with TRBJ2-5; D is ambiguous. Germline V gives CDR1 MGHRA, CDR2 YSYEKL. The CDR3 spans 15 residues. Trimming took 0 bases from V and 1 from J, leaving 9 bases between them. The CDR3 sequence is CASSQEPRPQETQYF. CDR3 DNA: TGCGCCAGCAGCCAAGAACCGAGGCCCCAAGAGACCCAGTACTTC.

The genes are TRBV19 and TRBJ1-6; D ambiguous. V lost 4 bases and J 9 bases, leaving 7 bases between the germline ends. The CDR3 totals 12 residues. Germline CDR1 and CDR2: LNHDA and SQIVND (reference sequence). The DNA for the CDR3 is TGTGCCAGTAGTAATCCTGGTTCACCCCTCCACTTT. Amino acids: CASSNPGSPLHF.

The gene calls are TRBV6-6 and TRBJ2-7; D is uncertain. The CDR3 contains 11 residues. Trimming removed 7 bases from V and 6 bases from J, with 10 bases in between. In germline, CDR1 is MNHNY, CDR2 SVGAGI (reference sequence). For the CDR3, the DNA is TGTGCCAGCATGGGGATGGGCGAGCAGTACTTC. Its protein is CASMGMGEQYF.

This chain connects TRBV7-2 to TRBJ2-7, with D possibly TRBD1 on 5 matching bases. From germline, CDR1 is SGHTA and CDR2 FQGNSA. The CDR3 is 12 residues long. The V gene lost 1 base and the J gene lost 6 bases, with 7 bases spanning the gap. Here the CDR3 reads CASSLVGAEQYF. DNA for the CDR3: TGTGCCAGCAGCTTAGTAGGGGCCGAGCAGTACTTC.

The chain recombines TRBV19 with TRBJ1-1; D remains unclear. Germline CDR1 and CDR2: LNHDA and SQIVND (reference sequence). The CDR3 runs to 13 residues. Trimming left V 7 bases short and J 4 bases short, with 13 bases between. Written as DNA, the CDR3 is TGTGCCAGTAAGAGAGATCTCGCCACTGAAGCTTTCTTT. Translating gives CASKRDLATEAFF.

In its sample, this clone was seen once. This sequence joins TRBV4-3 and TRBJ2-7, with TRBD1 matching 10 bases. The CDR3 extends over 16 amino acids. The J segment lost 1 base and the V segment lost 5 bases, leaving 8 bases of the junction unmatched. Germline values: CDR1 LGHNA, CDR2 YSLEER. CDR3 coding DNA: TGCGCCAGCAGCTACTCCGGGACAGGGGAATCCTACGAGCAGTACTTC. Translation gives CASSYSGTGESYEQYF.

The V gene is TRBV5-1, the J gene TRBJ1-1; D gene ambiguous. CDR3 size: 15 residues. From germline, CDR1 is SGHRS and CDR2 YFSETQ. The V gene lost 0 bases and the J gene lost 4 bases, with 13 bases spanning the gap. CDR3 DNA sequence: TGCGCCAGCAGCTTGGAAACGGGTCGCGTCACTGAAGCTTTCTTT. Protein: CASSLETGRVTEAFF.

The CDR3 reads CASSPSAAQPQHF. The CDR3 DNA follows: TGTGCCAGCAGCCCAAGTGCGGCTCAGCCCCAGCATTTT. The chain combines TRBV27 with TRBJ1-5; D unclear. The CDR3 loop spans 13 amino acids. The V gene's germline CDR1 is MNHEY and CDR2 SMNVEV (reference sequence). Trimming stripped 6 bases from V and 6 bases from J, with 12 bases between.

This clone was recorded once. J is TRBJ2-7 and V is TRBV7-2; either TRBD1 or TRBD2 may supply D (6 bases each). Trimming pared 6 bases from V and 0 bases from J, leaving 9 bases between. The germline CDR1 and CDR2 sequences are SGHTA and FQGNSA. This CDR3 has 13 amino acids. The CDR3 bases are TGTGCCAGCAGGGGGGGCAGCTCCTACGAGCAGTACTTC. It specifies CASRGGSSYEQYF.

The chain joins TRBV2 to TRBJ2-7; D ambiguous. Trimming took 7 bases from V and 2 from J, leaving 15 bases between them. The CDR3 contains 14 residues. CDR1 is SNHLY, CDR2 FYNNEI, per germline. The CDR3 spells CASTKMLSPYEQYF. The DNA for the CDR3 is TGTGCCAGCACTAAGATGTTGAGTCCCTACGAGCAGTACTTC.

CDR3 coding DNA: TGCGCCAGCAGCCGCCTGGCGGCACCCCAGAGCAATCAGCCCCAGCATTTT. This sequence encodes CASSRLAAPQSNQPQHF. The gene calls are TRBV4-1 and TRBJ1-5; D gene ambiguous. CDR1 and CDR2 (germline): MGHRA, YSYEKL. This CDR3 region has 17 residues. V lost 4 bases and J lost 1, with 17 bases in between.

This chain joins TRBV7-6 and TRBJ1-1, with unresolved D. The CDR3 consists of 14 residues. V lost 5 bases, J lost 1 base, and 11 bases lay in between. Germline V gene lookup returns CDR1 SGHVS and CDR2 FNYEAQ. The chain's CDR3 is CASSPSASNTEAFF. In DNA, the CDR3 is TGTGCCAGCAGCCCCTCCGCTTCGAACACTGAAGCTTTCTTT.

The chain uses TRBV4-2 and TRBJ1-2, with 7 bases identical to TRBD1. V dropped 4 bases and J dropped 1; count of bases not matched to a gene: 3. Germline values: CDR1 LGHNA, CDR2 YNFKEQ. CDR3 size: 14 residues. CDR3 in amino acids: CASSPRDSNYGYTF. In DNA form, the CDR3 reads TGTGCCAGCAGCCCGCGGGACAGTAACTATGGCTACACCTTC.

This sequence joins TRBV27 and TRBJ2-3; 12 nucleotides line up with TRBD2. Trimming at V came to 3 bases and at J to 2 bases, leaving 3 bases not matched to a gene. CDR1 and CDR2 (germline): MNHEY, SMNVEV (reference sequence). The CDR3 extends over 16 amino acids. Here the CDR3 DNA reads TGTGCCAGCAGTTTCCTAGCGGGGGGGTACACAGATACGCAGTATTTT. Its translation: CASSFLAGGYTDTQYF.

V usage is TRBV27 and J usage is TRBJ2-1; 7 nucleotides line up with TRBD1. The CDR3 totals 15 residues. Trimming cost V 5 bases and J 2 bases; bases outside gene matches: 6. Looked up from germline, CDR1 is MNHEY and CDR2 is SMNVEV (reference sequence). As DNA, the CDR3 is TGTGCCAGCAGTGGAAGACAGGGCCCCTACAATGAGCAGTTCTTC. Translating gives CASSGRQGPYNEQFF.

This clone was seen just once. This chain joins TRBV2 and TRBJ1-1, with 8 bases lining up with TRBD1. V gave up 4 bases and J gave up 4 bases; unmatched junction bases: 5. The CDR3 totals 14 residues. Per germline, CDR1 SNHLY and CDR2 FYNNEI. The CDR3 DNA sequence: TGTGCCAGCAGTGGTGGACAGGGAAGCACTGAAGCTTTCTTT. It is translated as CASSGGQGSTEAFF.

This chain connects TRBV29-1 to TRBJ1-2; maybe TRBD1 (5 bases). Germline V lookup: CDR1 SQVTM, CDR2 ANQGSEA. Trimming left V 3 bases short and J 4 bases short, with 12 bases between. The CDR3 is 13 amino acids. The CDR3 DNA is TGCAGCGTTGACTGGGGCCTGGGCTATGGCTACACCTTC. Protein sequence: CSVDWGLGYGYTF.

The genes are TRBV6-5 and TRBJ2-7; D is tentatively TRBD1 or TRBD2 (5 bases each). This CDR3 has 13 amino acids. The ends were cut back, 5 bases at V and 0 bases at J, with 8 bases in the middle. Germline V CDR1 and CDR2: MNHEY, SVGAGI. CDR3 sequence: CASSRGFSYEQYF. The CDR3, as DNA: TGTGCCAGCAGTCGGGGCTTCTCCTACGAGCAGTACTTC.

This chain links TRBV7-2 with TRBJ2-3, with D possibly being TRBD2 (6 bases). Trimming took 6 bases from V and 4 from J, leaving 17 bases between them. Germline V gene lookup returns CDR1 SGHTA and CDR2 FQGNSA. The CDR3 is 15 amino acids. The CDR3 sequence: CASSLSGGLADTQYF. CDR3 DNA sequence: TGTGCCAGCAGTCTTAGTGGGGGACTCGCAGATACGCAGTATTTT. The full variable domain, its missing parts supplied by reference TRBV7-2 and TRBJ2-3, is GAGVSQSPSNKVTEKGKDVELRCDPISGHTALYWYRQSLGQGLEFLIYFQGNSAPDKSGLPSDRFSAERTGGSVSTLTIQRTQQEDSAVYLCASSLSGGLADTQYFGPGTRLTVL.

This chain connects TRBV25-1 to TRBJ2-1; 8 nucleotides align to TRBD2. Trimming cost V 7 bases and J 8 bases; bases outside gene matches: 4. This CDR3 region has 12 residues. CDR1 is MGHDK, CDR2 SYGVNS, per germline. For the CDR3, the DNA is TGTGCCAGCACCCCCGGGGGGGATGAGCAGTTCTTC. This sequence encodes CASTPGGDEQFF.

The chain has TRBV30 and TRBJ1-2; D remains unclear. This CDR3 has 12 residues. Between the trimmed V and J ends, which lost 0 bases and 4 bases, there was a span of 6 bases. The germline V gene has CDR1 GTSNPN and CDR2 SVGIG (reference sequence). The CDR3 DNA is TGTGCCTGGAGTGTGAGGCTCTATGGCTACACCTTC. Its protein is CAWSVRLYGYTF.

Here the CDR3 DNA reads TGTGCCTGGAGTGGGGCAGGAGGCAATCAGCCCCAGCATTTT. As protein: CAWSGAGGNQPQHF. V usage is TRBV30 and J usage is TRBJ1-5, with D hard to call. Germline assignment: CDR1 GTSNPN and CDR2 SVGIG (reference sequence). The V end lost 1 base, the J end lost 2 bases, and 9 bases lay between the germline ends. The CDR3 has 14 residues.

V is TRBV7-9 and J is TRBJ2-5; a weak D match, TRBD2 (6 bases). Trimming shortened V by 5 bases and J by 9 bases, and 16 bases separated the two germline ends. The germline V gene has CDR1 SEHNR and CDR2 FQNEAQ (reference sequence). The CDR3 has 13 amino acids. The CDR3 sequence: CASSPTSREAQYF. DNA for the CDR3: TGTGCCAGCAGCCCCACTAGCAGGGAGGCCCAGTACTTC.

DNA of the CDR3: TGTGCCAGCAGTGAAATGATTAGCGGGTCCTACGAGCAGTACTTC. Translated, it gives CASSEMISGSYEQYF. The V and J genes are TRBV2 and TRBJ2-7, with 7 bases fitting TRBD2. Germline CDR1 and CDR2: SNHLY and FYNNEI. This CDR3 has 15 amino acids. J was trimmed by 1 base and V by 2 bases; bases with no gene match: 5.

The genes are TRBV5-6 and TRBJ1-1; possibly TRBD1 for D (5 bases). Germline CDR1 SGHDT, CDR2 YYEEEE. CDR3 length: 12 residues. Between the trimmed V and J ends, which lost 2 bases and 4 bases, there was a span of 6 bases. CDR3 in DNA: TGTGCCAGCAGCTTTGGGGGCACTGAAGCTTTCTTT. Protein: CASSFGGTEAFF.

The rearrangement links TRBV27 to TRBJ2-4; tentatively, D is TRBD1 (6 bases). Trimming took off 4 bases at V and 7 bases at J, with 11 bases between the two ends. The germline CDR1 and CDR2 sequences are MNHEY and SMNVEV (reference sequence). The CDR3 totals 13 residues. Here the CDR3 DNA reads TGTGCCAGCAGTTCAGGGGTGGCGAACATTCAGTACTTC. Its translation: CASSSGVANIQYF.

The CDR3 DNA reads as TGTGCCAGCAGTTACGGGGCGGAGAGCTCCTACGAGCAGTACTTC. Protein sequence: CASSYGAESSYEQYF. The genes are TRBV6-5 and TRBJ2-7, with TRBD1 as a possible D gene (5 bases). With 2 bases removed from V and 0 bases from J, the gap between germline ends came to 11 bases. The CDR3 runs to 15 residues. Germline V gene sequence: CDR1 MNHEY, CDR2 SVGAGI.